The T cell receptor (beta chain) described here comes from a study of regulatory T cells in long-lasting Graves disease (dated by TCRdb to the early 2020s). As for the study more broadly: Persistent Graves' disease was defined as persistently positive TSH receptor autoantibodies together with antithyroid drug treatment for over 5 years. Peripheral blood TCR sequencing and RNA sequencing compared persistent Graves' disease patients with newly diagnosed Graves' disease patients. The study was registered as a clinical trial and conducted in China. A total of about 35 samples underwent TCR sequencing: about 13 from persistent and roughly 20 from newly diagnosed Graves' disease patients. In the clinical cohort, patients with persistent Graves' disease had used antithyroid drugs for an average of around 10 years.

Paper-wide results and their limitations: Sequencing and analysis were restricted to the TCR beta chain. Preferential use of TRBV28, TRBJ1-2 and TRBJ2-5 was observed in persistent disease, whereas TRBV20-1 and TRBJ2-1 were favored in newly diagnosed disease. Persistent patients shared more public clonotypes among themselves (under 3,000) than newly diagnosed patients did (about 1,000). Peripheral blood alone was examined, since thyroid tissue, which constituted the primary lesion, could not be accessed. As a limitation, the authors acknowledged that the small sample size may reduce accuracy. Compared with newly diagnosed patients, persistent Graves' disease patients had lower TCR Shannon entropy and fewer highly expanded clones, which suggests clonal expansion.

Taken with the paper, the label for time point translates to: persistent/refractory GD, antithyroid drugs over 5 years with positive TRAb. RNA was extracted from PBMCs in TRIzol for both TCR sequencing and RNA sequencing. Graves' disease was diagnosed according to American Thyroid Association guidelines. Patients were recruited from an endocrinology department in Xi'an, China. Each patient gave roughly 8.4 milliliters of peripheral blood, collected in an EDTA anticoagulant tube. PBMCs were isolated by Ficoll Paque Plus density gradient separation without further T cell sorting. An Agilent 2100 Bioanalyzer and agarose gel were used to check RNA quality, while a NanoDrop 2000 measured RNA concentration. As encoded in the germline V gene, CDR1 is SGDLS while CDR2 is YYNGEE. V is reduced by 0 bases and J by 6 bases, leaving a spacing of 16 bases between them. The CDR3 holds 15 amino acids from the cysteine to the phenylalanine. Of all the DNA, just the CDR3 is kept, 45 bases in frame from base 1.

Regarding this clonotype: It has no known antigen specificity. Base qualities are not at hand, and no much larger clone is one base apart.

The library was generated by multiplex PCR. TCRdb shows the sequencer as Illumina HiSeq 4000. TCR beta libraries were built with iRepertoire HTBI primers and Arm-PCR amplification of CDR3 regions. Before sequencing, the PCR products went through gel purification. In the original analysis: Gene usage analysis of CDR3 amino acid clonotypes used the 62 TRBV and about 14 TRBJ segments found across samples. Filtered high-quality paired reads were merged into contigs using COPE and FqMerger. Contigs were aligned with BLAST to IMGT TRBV, TRBD and TRBJ reference genes, and CDR3 was defined per IMGT. Highly expanded clones were defined as clonotypes with a frequency above 0.1%. Shannon entropy was used to measure repertoire diversity, and the Gini coefficient was used to measure V-J evenness. A clonotype found in more than one individual was treated as public. TCRdb reanalyzed the raw reads on its own, using fastp at Q25 for trimming and MiXCR for clone calling, and kept in-frame beta chains. Rows with one shared CDR3 protein collapse into an entry with the most common genes and DNA. These V and J calls are TCRdb output, not the study's own analysis. The sample table lists 450,000 or so distinct CDR3 sequences, around 21% of them with a count of one. 7.8% of the sample is held by the ten biggest clonotypes.

The starting material was peripheral blood mononuclear cells (PBMCs), obtained when the disease was refractory, from a patient treated with antithyroid drugs. Rearrangement joined TRBV9 to TRBJ2-7; the D region is possibly TRBD1 or TRBD2, each matching across 5 bases. The receptor comes from a female donor with Graves disease. The CDR3 region reads CASSVGGRSTAEQYF. The nucleotide sequence is given as TGTGCCAGCAGCGTAGGGGGGAGATCCACGGCCGAGCAGTACTTC.